Listed below are T cell receptor beta chains from one sample, sequenced in a study of T cell repertoires in cytomegalovirus infection. Their antigens remain unidentified. MiXCR, run by TCRdb on the reads, gives a single entry per CDR3 protein. The table records fewer than 650,000 distinct CDR3 sequences, roughly 43% of them present only once. Sequencing used cultured PBMCs, obtained from culture after CMV antigen stimulation. The source is a human donor in good health (CMV status not recorded). Some clones in this sample may be carry-over from other donors' samples. CDR3s include the opening cysteine and the closing phenylalanine or tryptophan. D genes are given only for firm matches. Rows give clone size only sometimes, using once, few, many, or a class for an expanded clone.

j_call d_call clone_size v_call cdr3_nt cdr3_aa
TRBJ2-2 TRBD1 - TRBV19 TGTGCCAGTAGTCGGACAGGAGGTTCGAACACCGGGGAGCTGTTTTTT CASSRTGGSNTGELFF
TRBJ2-1 - many TRBV7-7 TGTGCCAGCAGCCCGAACGCCCAAGACAATGAGCAGTTCTTC CASSPNAQDNEQFF
TRBJ2-5 - few TRBV6-1 TGTGCCAGCAGTGAAAGCGGAAGGGGGGAGACCCAGTACTTC CASSESGRGETQYF
TRBJ1-1 - few TRBV7-9 TGTGCCAGCAGCCCTGCGTCCCAAGCTTTCTTT CASSPASQAFF
TRBJ2-7 TRBD1 few TRBV20-1 TGCAGTGCGGAACCGGGACAGGGACGAACTTTTCTCTCCTACGAGCAGTACTTC CSAEPGQGRTFLSYEQYF
TRBJ1-6 - - TRBV25-1 TGTGCCAGCAGTGAAGCCAGGGGTAATTCACCCCTCCACTTT CASSEARGNSPLHF
TRBJ1-4 - - TRBV20-1 TGCAGTGCTAGAGTGGGTCAGGGAGAAAAACTGTTTTTT CSARVGQGEKLFF
TRBJ1-1 - - TRBV7-2 TGTGCCAGCAGGAGCAGGCGGGGGACTGAAGCTTTCTTT CASRSRRGTEAFF
TRBJ1-5 - - TRBV7-8 TGTGCCAGCAGCCTAGCGGGAGGGGTGACCCTCAATCAGCCCCAGCATTTT CASSLAGGVTLNQPQHF
TRBJ2-5 - - TRBV6-5 TGTGCCAGCAGTTACGGGCAGGTCCAAGAGACCCAGTACTTC CASSYGQVQETQYF
TRBJ1-3 - - TRBV7-6 TGTGCCAGCAGCAAGCATTGGGGCTCTGGAAACACCATATATTTT CASSKHWGSGNTIYF
TRBJ2-6 TRBD1 - TRBV18 TGTGCCAGCTTTCGAGGGACAGGGGGCGACGGGGCCAACGTCCTGACTTTC CASFRGTGGDGANVLTF
TRBJ1-3 - - TRBV7-2 TGTGCCAGCACTCAGACCTCTGGAAACACCATATATTTT CASTQTSGNTIYF
TRBJ1-5 - - TRBV7-8 TGTGCCAGCAGCTTAATTATTGGGCAGCCCCAGCATTTT CASSLIIGQPQHF
TRBJ2-3 - - TRBV6-1 TGTGCCAGCAGTTATGGGGGGCGTACGCCAGATACGCAGTATTTT CASSYGGRTPDTQYF
TRBJ2-2 - few TRBV12-3/TRBV12-4 TGTGCCAGCAGTTCCCTGACCGAGACTAGAAACACCGGGGAGCTGTTTTTT CASSSLTETRNTGELFF
TRBJ2-7 TRBD2 - TRBV11-2 TGTGCCAGCAGCCCCGAGCGGGGTCACGAGCAGTACTTC CASSPERGHEQYF
TRBJ2-2 - few TRBV2 TGTGCCAGCCGCGCGGCCGGGGAGCTGTTTTTT CASRAAGELFF
TRBJ1-2 TRBD1 - TRBV7-2 TGTGCCAGCAGCCAAACCCGGGACAGGGCCTATGGCTACACCTTC CASSQTRDRAYGYTF
TRBJ2-3 TRBD2 - TRBV7-2 TGTGCCAGCAGCCCCGGGAGGACTAGCGGCTACACAGATACGCAGTATTTT CASSPGRTSGYTDTQYF
TRBJ1-1 - few TRBV7-2 TGTGCCAGCAGCTTGGCCGGGACCCAGAACACTGAAGCTTTCTTT CASSLAGTQNTEAFF
TRBJ2-4 TRBD1 few TRBV7-9 TGTGCCAGCAGCTTACCATGGACAGGCCATAAGTACTTC CASSLPWTGHKYF
TRBJ2-5 - - TRBV4-3 TGCGCCAGCAGCCATGCCCTAGGAGAGACCCAGTACTTC CASSHALGETQYF
TRBJ2-2 - many TRBV7-2 TGTGCCAGCAGCTTCTTGCGGGGTCGTGCCGGGGAGCTGTTTTTT CASSFLRGRAGELFF
TRBJ2-7 TRBD2 - TRBV7-9 TGTGCCAGCAGCTTTCGGCTAGCGGGAGGTGGGGTGTCCTACGAGCAGTACTTC CASSFRLAGGGVSYEQYF
TRBJ2-1 - - TRBV9 TGTGCCAGCAGCGTCGCCAGACAAGGTCCCCGATCTGAGCAGTTCTTC CASSVARQGPRSEQFF
TRBJ1-5 TRBD1 - TRBV7-8 TGTGCCAGCAGCCTATCCGGTGGACAGGGACCTCAGCCCCAGCATTTT CASSLSGGQGPQPQHF